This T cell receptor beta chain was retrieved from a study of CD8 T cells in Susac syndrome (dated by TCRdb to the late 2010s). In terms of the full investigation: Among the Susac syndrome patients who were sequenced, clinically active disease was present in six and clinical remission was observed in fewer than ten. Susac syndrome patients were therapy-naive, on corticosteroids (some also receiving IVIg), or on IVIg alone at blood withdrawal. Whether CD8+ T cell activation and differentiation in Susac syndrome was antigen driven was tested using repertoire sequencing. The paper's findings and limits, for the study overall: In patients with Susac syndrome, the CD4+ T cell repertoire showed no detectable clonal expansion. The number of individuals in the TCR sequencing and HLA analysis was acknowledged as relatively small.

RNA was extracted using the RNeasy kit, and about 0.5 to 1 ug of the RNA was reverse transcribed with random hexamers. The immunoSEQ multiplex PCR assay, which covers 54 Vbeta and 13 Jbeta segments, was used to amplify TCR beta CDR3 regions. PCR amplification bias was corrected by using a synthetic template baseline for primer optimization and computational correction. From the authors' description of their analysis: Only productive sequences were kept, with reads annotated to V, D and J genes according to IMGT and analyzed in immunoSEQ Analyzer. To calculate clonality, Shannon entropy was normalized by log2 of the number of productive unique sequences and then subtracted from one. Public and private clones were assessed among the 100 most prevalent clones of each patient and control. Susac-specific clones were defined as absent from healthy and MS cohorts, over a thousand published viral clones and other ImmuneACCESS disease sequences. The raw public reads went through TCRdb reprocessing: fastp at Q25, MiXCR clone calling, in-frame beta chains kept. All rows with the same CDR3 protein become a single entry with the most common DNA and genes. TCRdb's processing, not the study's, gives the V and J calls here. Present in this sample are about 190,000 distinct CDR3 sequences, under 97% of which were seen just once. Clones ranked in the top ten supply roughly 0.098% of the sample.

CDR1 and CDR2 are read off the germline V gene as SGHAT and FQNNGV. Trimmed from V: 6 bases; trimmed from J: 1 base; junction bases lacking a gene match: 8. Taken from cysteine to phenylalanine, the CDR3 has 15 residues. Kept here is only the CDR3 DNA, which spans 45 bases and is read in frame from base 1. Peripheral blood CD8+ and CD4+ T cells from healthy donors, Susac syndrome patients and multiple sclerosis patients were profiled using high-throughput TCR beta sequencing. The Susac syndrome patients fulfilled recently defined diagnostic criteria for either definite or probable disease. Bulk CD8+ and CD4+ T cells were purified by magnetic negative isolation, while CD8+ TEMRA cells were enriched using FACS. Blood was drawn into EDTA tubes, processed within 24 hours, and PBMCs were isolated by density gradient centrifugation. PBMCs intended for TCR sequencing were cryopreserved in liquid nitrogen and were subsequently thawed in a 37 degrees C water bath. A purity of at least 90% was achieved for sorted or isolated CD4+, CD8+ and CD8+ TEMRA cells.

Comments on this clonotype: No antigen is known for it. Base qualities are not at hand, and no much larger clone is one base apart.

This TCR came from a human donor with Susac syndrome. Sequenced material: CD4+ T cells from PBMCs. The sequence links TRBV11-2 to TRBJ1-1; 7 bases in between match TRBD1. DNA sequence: TGTGCCAGCAGATCCCCGGGACAGAGGAACACTGAAGCTTTCTTT. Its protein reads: CASRSPGQRNTEAFF.